Presented here are 24 T cell receptor beta chains from one specimen sequenced in a study of shared clonotypes between healthy human individuals. Sequenced by immunoSEQ multiplex PCR; TCRdb stores in-frame clones only, minus some. The sample yields roughly 2,000,000 clones, about 95% seen once. Terminally differentiated effector memory CD45RA+ cells were excluded from the naive CD8 cells, which were CD45RO-negative and positively selected for CCR7. Sequences were obtained from naive CD8+ T cells sorted from blood. Receptor source: a man between 18 and 29 years old in good health.

About this clone itself: The same CDR3 can be traced to other DNA sequences in this sample. The rearrangement joins TRBV7-9 to TRBJ2-3, with 10 bases matching TRBD2. The CDR3 is 11 amino acids. Germline CDR1 reads SEHNR; CDR2 reads FQNEAQ (reference sequence). DNA for the CDR3: TGTGTTAGCGGGGGGACAGATACGCAGTATTTT. Translated, it gives CVSGGTDTQYF.

The gene calls are TRBV29-1 and TRBJ2-1; TRBD2 matches at 9 bases. After removal of 1 base from V and 0 bases from J, the junction contained 10 bases not matched to a gene. CDR3 length: 18 amino acids. Germline CDR1 SQVTM, CDR2 ANQGSEA. The CDR3 DNA reads TGCAGCGTTGAAGGGTTAGCGGGAGTCCCGAGCTCCTACAATGAGCAGTTCTTC. This sequence encodes CSVEGLAGVPSSYNEQFF.

A note on this clone: This specimen includes other DNA sequences encoding the same CDR3. The rearrangement links TRBV7-9 to TRBJ2-1; the match to TRBD2 covers 8 bases. Germline V gene sequence: CDR1 SEHNR, CDR2 FQNEAQ (reference sequence). The trim removed 5 bases at V and 4 bases at J, leaving 10 bases unmatched. The CDR3 totals 16 residues. In DNA form, the CDR3 reads TGTGCCAGCAGCCCCAGGGCGGGGGGTAGGTACAATGAGCAGTTCTTC. It encodes CASSPRAGGRYNEQFF.

For this clone: Other DNA sequences in the sample encode the same CDR3. This rearrangement joins TRBV7-9 to TRBJ2-5; D is unclear. The CDR3 is made up of 12 amino acids. V lost 6 bases and J lost 5, with 10 bases in between. The germline gives CDR1 SEHNR, CDR2 FQNEAQ (reference sequence). CDR3 sequence (DNA): TGTGCCAGCAGTCCCCCCTTGGAGACCCAGTACTTC. Translation gives CASSPPLETQYF.

The V gene is TRBV27, the J gene TRBJ1-2, with a tentative D call TRBD1 (6 bases). CDR1 is MNHEY, CDR2 SMNVEV, per germline (reference sequence). This CDR3 has 16 residues. Between the trimmed V and J ends, which lost 7 bases and 2 bases, there was a span of 20 bases. DNA for the CDR3: TGTGCCAGCATGAGTCTTCCCCCAGGGGCGAACTATGGCTACACCTTC. It encodes CASMSLPPGANYGYTF.

This clone came up a few times. The chain links TRBV4-1 to TRBJ1-5; weak D call: TRBD1 (6 bases). This CDR3 has 16 amino acids. CDR1 and CDR2 (germline): MGHRA, YSYEKL. Trimming took 0 bases from V and 0 from J, leaving 9 bases between them. The CDR3 protein is CASSQDQDSSNQPQHF. The CDR3 DNA follows: TGCGCCAGCAGCCAAGATCAGGACAGTAGCAATCAGCCCCAGCATTTT.

V usage is TRBV4-1 and J usage is TRBJ1-1; D is possibly TRBD1 (5 bases). V dropped 1 base and J dropped 0 bases, with 15 bases sitting between them. The CDR3 loop spans 17 amino acids. The germline CDR1 and CDR2 sequences are MGHRA and YSYEKL. CDR3 nucleotide sequence: TGCGCCAGCAGCCAAGTGAAGACAGTCTCCCTGAACACTGAAGCTTTCTTT. Its protein is CASSQVKTVSLNTEAFF.

J is TRBJ1-1 and V is TRBV5-6; D unclear. Germline assignment: CDR1 SGHDT and CDR2 YYEEEE. This CDR3 has 18 amino acids. Trimming removed 0 bases at V and 0 bases at J, with 18 bases between. CDR3 bases: TGTGCCAGCAGCTTGGTTGGTCCCTTGGCGGCCATGAACACTGAAGCTTTCTTT. Protein product: CASSLVGPLAAMNTEAFF. Drawing the rest from reference TRBV5-6 and TRBJ1-1, the complete variable domain is DAGVTQSPTHLIKTRGQQVTLRCSPKSGHDTVSWYQQALGQGPQFIFQYYEEEERQRGNFPDRFSGHQFPNYSSELNVNALLLGDSALYLCASSLVGPLAAMNTEAFFGQGTRLTVV.

The rearrangement joins TRBV6-6 to TRBJ2-1; D tentatively reads TRBD1 or TRBD2 (5 bases each). CDR1 and CDR2 (germline): MNHNY, SVGAGI (reference sequence). The CDR3 runs to 16 residues. V was pared by 0 bases and J by 4 bases, with 13 bases between. CDR3 residues: CASSYSAEEGYNEQFF. CDR3 in DNA: TGTGCCAGCAGTTACTCCGCGGAAGAGGGGTACAATGAGCAGTTCTTC.

The rearrangement uses TRBV28 and TRBJ2-1; 9 positions match TRBD2. Trimming took 5 bases from V and 7 from J; bases not matched to a gene: 3. CDR1 MDHEN and CDR2 SYDVKM come from the germline V gene. This CDR3 has 13 residues. CDR3 bases: TGTGCCAGCAGTGCTAGCGGGGTTAATGAGCAGTTCTTC. Translation gives CASSASGVNEQFF.

Concerning this clone: This specimen includes other DNA sequences encoding the same CDR3. This chain links TRBV27 with TRBJ2-3; D may be TRBD1 (5 bases). V lost 5 bases and J 6 bases, leaving 9 bases between the germline ends. Germline assignment: CDR1 MNHEY and CDR2 SMNVEV (reference sequence). The CDR3 consists of 12 residues. CDR3 nucleotides: TGTGCCAGCAGTCCTAACAGGGATACGCAGTATTTT. Amino acids: CASSPNRDTQYF.

The V call is TRBV4-1, the J call TRBJ2-7; 10 bases map to TRBD2. Germline CDR1 and CDR2: MGHRA and YSYEKL. The length of the CDR3 is 16 residues. V shed 4 bases and J 2 bases; nucleotides not matched to a gene: 8. CDR3 region: CASSRGLADPPYEQYF. In DNA, the CDR3 is TGCGCCAGCAGCCGAGGACTAGCGGACCCTCCCTACGAGCAGTACTTC.

The V and J genes are TRBV2 and TRBJ2-5; tentative D call: TRBD2 (5 bases). The CDR3 is 14 residues long. V was pared by 8 bases and J by 1 base, with 14 bases between. Per germline, CDR1 SNHLY and CDR2 FYNNEI. As DNA, the CDR3 is TGTGCCAGCGACCCCCCAAGCGGCCAAGAGACCCAGTACTTC. It specifies CASDPPSGQETQYF.

This clone has only one observation. The J gene is TRBJ2-2, the V gene TRBV6-5; possible D gene TRBD1, 8 bases. CDR3 length: 14 amino acids. The germline gives CDR1 MNHEY, CDR2 SVGAGI. V was clipped by 6 bases and J by 8 bases, with 16 bases between them. This CDR3 reads CASRQTGEGGELFF. The CDR3 DNA reads TGTGCCAGCAGGCAGACAGGGGAGGGAGGGGAGCTGTTTTTT.

This rearrangement joins TRBV28 to TRBJ1-4; 7 positions match TRBD1. V gave up 5 bases and J gave up 0 bases; unmatched junction bases: 6. The V gene's germline CDR1 is MDHEN and CDR2 SYDVKM. CDR3 length: 16 amino acids. CDR3 sequence: CASSPFQGATNEKLFF. The CDR3 DNA reads TGTGCCAGCAGTCCTTTCCAGGGGGCAACTAATGAAAAACTGTTTTTT. Variable domain in full (rest from reference TRBV28 and TRBJ1-4): DVKVTQSSRYLVKRTGEKVFLECVQDMDHENMFWYRQDPGLGLRLIYFSYDVKMKEKGDIPEGYSVSREKKERFSLILESASTNQTSMYLCASSPFQGATNEKLFFGSGTQLSVL.

CDR3 sequence reads: CASSTSREGTSYEQYF. The CDR3 nucleotides are TGTGCCAGCAGTACCTCCCGGGAAGGGACCTCCTACGAGCAGTACTTC. The chain has TRBV28 and TRBJ2-7; D possibly uses TRBD1 or TRBD2 (5 bases each). Looked up from germline, CDR1 is MDHEN and CDR2 is SYDVKM. The CDR3 loop spans 16 amino acids. V gave up 5 bases and J gave up 0 bases, with 17 bases separating them.

The genes are TRBV4-2 and TRBJ2-1; D perhaps matches TRBD2 (6 bases). CDR1 and CDR2 (germline): LGHNA, YNFKEQ. The CDR3 runs to 16 residues. V was cut by 0 bases and J by 3 bases, with 12 bases left in between. CDR3 residues: CASSQETSGYYNEQFF. CDR3 nucleotide sequence: TGTGCCAGCAGCCAAGAGACCAGCGGGTACTACAATGAGCAGTTCTTC.

V and J are TRBV29-1 and TRBJ1-2, with D possibly matching TRBD1 (6 bases). Germline values: CDR1 SQVTM, CDR2 ANQGSEA. The CDR3 sequence is 12 residues long. V gave up 4 bases and J gave up 4 bases, with 10 bases separating them. The CDR3 loop is CSVVQGIYGYTF. The CDR3 nucleotides are TGCAGCGTTGTGCAGGGGATCTATGGCTACACCTTC.

This sequence joins TRBV7-6 and TRBJ2-1; 7 bases fit TRBD1. V was pared by 5 bases and J by 4 bases, with 11 bases of the junction left unmatched. Germline V gene data show CDR1 as SGHVS and CDR2 as FNYEAQ. The CDR3 runs 16 residues. The CDR3, as DNA: TGTGCCAGCAGCCTCAGACAGGGCTCTTTGTACAATGAGCAGTTCTTC. It yields the protein CASSLRQGSLYNEQFF.

The J gene is TRBJ2-3, the V gene TRBV7-2; D remains ambiguous. The CDR3 covers 16 residues. V was pared by 5 bases and J by 7 bases, with 22 bases between. The V gene's germline CDR1 is SGHTA and CDR2 FQGNSA. The CDR3 is CASSPGLSPGRYTQYF. For the CDR3, the DNA is TGTGCCAGCAGCCCTGGCCTGTCCCCCGGACGATATACGCAGTATTTT.

V is TRBV12-5 and J is TRBJ2-7, with TRBD2 as a possible D gene (5 bases). Germline-derived CDR1 and CDR2 are LGHNT and FRNRAP. V lost 4 bases, J lost 7 bases, and 14 bases lay in between. CDR3 length: 13 residues. The CDR3 protein is CASGSRFGEEQYF. CDR3 DNA: TGTGCTAGTGGTTCTCGTTTCGGGGAAGAGCAGTACTTC.

The CDR3 sequence is CASSGRQGAWDEQFF. In DNA form, the CDR3 reads TGTGCCAGCAGTGGCCGACAGGGGGCTTGGGATGAGCAGTTCTTC. V usage is TRBV2 and J usage is TRBJ2-1, with 10 bases matching TRBD1. The CDR3 spans 15 residues. The V segment lost 4 bases and the J segment 8 bases; nucleotides outside the gene matches: 8. CDR1 and CDR2 (germline): SNHLY, FYNNEI.

This clone was detected only once. The chain recombines TRBV6-5 with TRBJ2-2; D is unclear. The CDR3 has 14 residues. V was pared by 0 bases and J by 7 bases, with 9 bases between. The germline V gene encodes CDR1 MNHEY and CDR2 SVGAGI. The CDR3 DNA sequence: TGTGCCAGCAGTTACTCCTTGGGATACGGGGAGCTGTTTTTT. Its translation: CASSYSLGYGELFF.

To note about this clone: The same CDR3 also results from other DNA sequences found in this sample. The V gene is TRBV15, the J gene TRBJ2-7, with 7 bases matching TRBD2. The ends lost 3 bases at V and 2 bases at J; junction bases unmatched: 4. This CDR3 has 14 amino acids. Germline CDR1 LNHNV, CDR2 YYDKDF (reference sequence). The CDR3 is CATSRGGEAYEQYF. CDR3 sequence (DNA): TGTGCCACCAGCAGGGGAGGGGAAGCCTACGAGCAGTACTTC.